A selection of T cell receptor beta chains follows, all from one sample in a study of PD-1 blockade in classical Hodgkin lymphoma. The assay was immunoSEQ multiplex PCR, and TCRdb's table has in-frame clones only and misses some. This sample carries 15,000 to 20,000 clones, more than 65% of them seen once, and the ten largest clones take around 2.7%. The specimen comprised CD4+ T cells from blood, sampled before the fourth cycle of nivolumab. The receptors come from a human donor with classical Hodgkin lymphoma. Both conserved end residues are part of each CDR3. The D gene is left open where the match is weak. Clone sizes are given selectively: once, few, many, or a class where the clone is expanded.

J | V | size | D | DNA | CDR3
TRBJ1-1 | TRBV2 | . | TRBD1 | TGTGCCAGCAGAGGGGGGACAGGAAACACTGAAGCTTTCTTT | CASRGGTGNTEAFF
TRBJ1-1 | TRBV11-2 | . | . | TGTGCCAGCAGCTTAGCCGGGACGGGGAACGCTTTCTTT | CASSLAGTGNAFF
TRBJ2-1 | TRBV7-3 | few | . | TGTGCCAGCAGCCCAGGGTGGTTCAATGAGCAGTTCTTC | CASSPGWFNEQFF
TRBJ2-2 | TRBV19 | . | . | TGTGCCAGTATGAAGGGTTCCACCGGGGAGCTGTTTTTT | CASMKGSTGELFF
TRBJ1-2 | TRBV28 | . | . | TGTGCCAGCAGTTTAGTGGGGGGTCCCTATGGCTACACCTTC | CASSLVGGPYGYTF
TRBJ2-3 | TRBV11-3 | . | . | TGTGCCAGCAGCACATCAGGGCTTTATACGCAGTATTTT | CASSTSGLYTQYF
TRBJ1-1 | TRBV25-1 | . | . | TGTGCCAGCAGTGATGGGCAGGGGATCACTGAAGCTTTCTTT | CASSDGQGITEAFF
TRBJ2-7 | TRBV7-2 | . | . | TGTGCCAGCAGCGTAGACCGGGACCGCGCACAGTACTTC | CASSVDRDRAQYF
TRBJ1-1 | TRBV2 | . | . | TGTGCCAGCAGCACAGGGTACACTGAAGCTTTCTTT | CASSTGYTEAFF
TRBJ2-3 | TRBV15 | once | TRBD2 | TGTGCCACCAGCAGAGGTCCAAGTCGTAGCGGGAGGGCAGATACGCAGTATTTT | CATSRGPSRSGRADTQYF
TRBJ2-1 | TRBV7-2 | . | TRBD2 | TGTGCCAGCAGCTTATCCCCAGCGGGAGGGGCTCGGGAGCAGTTCTTC | CASSLSPAGGAREQFF
TRBJ2-1 | TRBV7-2 | once | TRBD2 | TGTGCCAGCAGCTTAGTGCGGACTAGCGCTCATGAGCAGTTCTTC | CASSLVRTSAHEQFF
TRBJ2-7 | TRBV6-5 | . | TRBD2 | TGTGCCAGCAGTTACTCGAGGGGGACTAGCTACGAGCAGTACTTC | CASSYSRGTSYEQYF
TRBJ1-2 | TRBV4-1 | . | TRBD1 | TGCGCCAGCAGCCAAGGGGGGACAGCCCTCTATGGCTACACCTTC | CASSQGGTALYGYTF
TRBJ2-7 | TRBV5-4 | . | TRBD2 | TGTGCCAGCAGCTTAGCGGGAAAGCACTACGAGCAGTACTTC | CASSLAGKHYEQYF
TRBJ1-1 | TRBV7-2 | . | TRBD1 | TGTGCCAGCAGAGAACAGGGGGCCGTCACTGAAGCTTTCTTT | CASREQGAVTEAFF